The rows below give T cell receptor beta chains drawn from one sample of a study of blood T cell dynamics during melanoma immunotherapy. Libraries were prepared by immunoSEQ multiplex PCR; TCRdb keeps only in-frame clonotypes and omits some of them. In the table there are about 6,000 clones, roughly 75% of which are singletons. The material sequenced was blood, taken from a patient treated with checkpoint blockade. The receptors derive from a human donor with melanoma. Both conserved end residues are part of each CDR3.

V	CDR3
TRBV7-6	CASSLKGAPANNEQFF
TRBV7-3	CASSTTGELFF
TRBV30	CAWTPGGRGYTF
TRBV14	CASSQDVNRAETQYF
TRBV11-2	CASSLGQGRLDEQYF
TRBV7-2	CASLPGQQGEQYF
TRBV5-5	CASSETGGTEAFF
TRBV7-2	CASSSLAGGPYNEQFF
TRBV6-5	CASSYSRRDYEQYF
TRBV5-4	CASRDRTGLGTDTQYF
TRBV28	CAIAGTSGSLSYEQYF
TRBV19	CASSIYSGGNSNQPQHF
TRBV19	CASSSGVSGNTIYF
TRBV14	CASRPGIYRGRGSEAFF
TRBV6-5	CASSYWGMDTEAFF
TRBV7-6	CASSPRGGGANTGELFF
TRBV5-4	CASSLGGLFRTDTQYF